What follows are 20 T cell receptor beta chains derived from one specimen sequenced in a study of shared clonotypes between healthy human individuals. CD8 cells regarded as naive lacked CD45RO, were positively chosen for CCR7, and omitted terminally differentiated effector memory CD45RA+ cells. Assay used: immunoSEQ multiplex PCR; TCRdb lists only in-frame clones, some missing. The data hold about 2.1 million clones, with roughly 95% observed a single time. Sequencing input: naive CD8+ T cells from PBMCs. Receptors originate from a man between 18 and 29 years old in good health. Some clones in this sample may be carry-over from other donors' samples.

The chain links TRBV28 to TRBJ2-7; TRBD2 agrees at 8 bases. J was trimmed by 6 bases and V by 11 bases; bases with no gene match: 12. Germline lookup yields CDR1 MDHEN and CDR2 SYDVKM. The CDR3 covers 13 residues. The CDR3 DNA is TGTGCCGGGACCGCGCGGGGGGCTTCCGAGCAGTACTTC. It specifies CAGTARGASEQYF. The variable domain in full, with the rest retrieved from reference TRBV28 and TRBJ2-7, is DVKVTQSSRYLVKRTGEKVFLECVQDMDHENMFWYRQDPGLGLRLIYFSYDVKMKEKGDIPEGYSVSREKKERFSLILESASTNQTSMYLCAGTARGASEQYFGPGTRLTVT.

The J gene is TRBJ2-7, the V gene TRBV7-2; 8 nucleotides align to TRBD2. Germline lookup yields CDR1 SGHTA and CDR2 FQGNSA. This CDR3 comprises 16 residues. Germline trimming cut 5 bases from V and 0 bases from J; bases unmatched to any gene: 9. CDR3 region: CASSPFGSGSSYEQYF. CDR3 DNA sequence: TGTGCCAGCAGCCCCTTCGGAAGCGGGAGCTCCTACGAGCAGTACTTC.

The rearrangement joins TRBV29-1 to TRBJ2-7; either TRBD1 or TRBD2 may supply D (5 bases each). The CDR3 contains 14 residues. Germline assignment: CDR1 SQVTM and CDR2 ANQGSEA. The V and J ends lost 3 bases and 1 base respectively, with 13 bases between them. CDR3 coding DNA: TGCAGCGTTGAGCGCCCAGGGAGTTCCTACGAGCAGTACTTC. This gives the protein CSVERPGSSYEQYF.

The rearrangement uses TRBV7-9 and TRBJ2-3, with 7 bases that match TRBD1. V was pared by 1 base and J by 2 bases, with 6 bases of the junction left unmatched. In germline, CDR1 is SEHNR, CDR2 FQNEAQ (reference sequence). This CDR3 region has 16 residues. The CDR3 DNA follows: TGTGCCAGCAGCTTAGGTTTGGGACAGAACACAGATACGCAGTATTTT. It yields the protein CASSLGLGQNTDTQYF.

The rearrangement links TRBV13 to TRBJ1-2; 9 bases align to TRBD1. Germline V gene sequence: CDR1 PRHDT, CDR2 FYEKMQ (reference sequence). Losses at the gene ends were 4 bases for V and 6 bases for J; bases not matched to a gene: 6. The CDR3 spans 14 residues. The chain's CDR3 is CASSSTGGVDGYTF. CDR3 sequence (DNA): TGTGCCAGCAGCTCAACAGGGGGCGTGGATGGCTACACCTTC.

This clone was seen just once. This CDR3 reads CASSFTPGGGETQYF. The CDR3 DNA sequence: TGTGCCAGCAGCTTCACCCCAGGGGGTGGCGAGACCCAGTACTTC. The chain combines TRBV7-9 with TRBJ2-5; the match to TRBD1 covers 7 bases. Trimming removed 3 bases from V and 5 bases from J; junction bases left unmatched: 9. Germline V gene data show CDR1 as SEHNR and CDR2 as FQNEAQ (reference sequence). The length of the CDR3 is 15 residues.

The rearrangement joins TRBV29-1 to TRBJ2-7; no firm D call. CDR3 size: 15 residues. CDR1 is SQVTM, CDR2 ANQGSEA, per germline. V lost 2 bases to trimming and J lost 3 bases, with 17 bases between them. Here the CDR3 reads CSVETVGSPNYEQYF. CDR3 sequence (DNA): TGCAGCGTTGAAACGGTGGGTTCCCCAAACTACGAGCAGTACTTC.

A remark on this clone: Other DNA sequences from this sample encode an identical CDR3 as well. This chain links TRBV2 with TRBJ2-1; D tentatively fits TRBD1 or TRBD2 (5 bases each). There are 15 residues in the CDR3. Trimming took off 3 bases at V and 4 bases at J, with 13 bases between the two ends. Germline CDR1 is SNHLY and CDR2 is FYNNEI. For the CDR3, the DNA is TGTGCCAGCAGTGACGGGGCCCGGGGTTACAATGAGCAGTTCTTC. Protein product: CASSDGARGYNEQFF.

The chain links TRBV27 to TRBJ1-2; perhaps TRBD1 as D (5 bases). The CDR3 contains 15 residues. V was cut by 4 bases and J by 4 bases, with 16 bases left in between. Germline V gives CDR1 MNHEY, CDR2 SMNVEV (reference sequence). CDR3 in amino acids: CASSSIGGLPYGYTF. For the CDR3, the DNA is TGTGCCAGCAGTTCGATTGGGGGTCTCCCCTATGGCTACACCTTC.

The CDR3 nucleotides read TGTGCCAGCAGCTTAGTGGGGAGCGACGAGCAGTACTTC. It specifies CASSLVGSDEQYF. The chain uses TRBV11-2 and TRBJ2-7, with D possibly TRBD2 on 5 matching bases. There are 13 residues in the CDR3. Per germline, CDR1 SGHAT and CDR2 FQNNGV. V was pared by 1 base and J by 5 bases, with 9 bases between.

The CDR3: CASRGAKSPDEQYF. DNA for the CDR3: TGTGCCAGCAGGGGGGCTAAATCACCGGACGAGCAGTACTTC. The chain is built from TRBV10-3 and TRBJ2-7; possibly TRBD1 for D (7 bases). The V gene's germline CDR1 is ENHRY and CDR2 SYGVKD. The CDR3 runs to 14 residues. Trimming took off 10 bases at V and 5 bases at J, with 21 bases between the two ends.

This chain joins TRBV7-9 and TRBJ2-5; D perhaps matches TRBD1 (5 bases). The germline V gene encodes CDR1 SEHNR and CDR2 FQNEAQ (reference sequence). V was pared by 1 base and J by 4 bases, with 10 bases between. The CDR3 loop spans 14 amino acids. This CDR3 reads CASSLVGPGETQYF. CDR3 DNA: TGTGCCAGCAGCTTAGTGGGGCCGGGAGAGACCCAGTACTTC.

V is TRBV7-2 and J is TRBJ2-4; D might be TRBD1 (5 bases). CDR3 length: 18 residues. Trimming took 1 base from V and 2 from J, leaving 18 bases between them. Germline values: CDR1 SGHTA, CDR2 FQGNSA. CDR3: CASSLGLYGSGTKNIQYF. CDR3 nucleotide sequence: TGTGCCAGCAGCTTAGGATTGTATGGGTCAGGGACCAAAAACATTCAGTACTTC.

In the case of this clone: This may come from a read error, since a much larger clone is one base off. The J gene is TRBJ1-1, the V gene TRBV5-5; no firm D call. The germline CDR1 and CDR2 sequences are SGHKS and YYEKEE (reference sequence). Trimming shortened V by 1 base and J by 3 bases, and 4 bases separated the two germline ends. CDR3 size: 12 residues. The CDR3 protein is CASSLWDTEAFF. As DNA, the CDR3 is TGTGCCAGCAGCTTGTGGGACACTGAAGCTTTCTTT.

This clone was counted once. The V gene is TRBV6-5, the J gene TRBJ2-5; 7 bases fit TRBD1. Germline V gives CDR1 MNHEY, CDR2 SVGAGI. The CDR3 loop spans 14 amino acids. J gave up 2 bases and V 6 bases, and 6 bases lay outside the gene matches. The chain's CDR3 is CASSPSGQQETQYF. Written as DNA, the CDR3 is TGTGCCAGCAGCCCTTCGGGACAGCAAGAGACCCAGTACTTC.

This clone came up once. This chain joins TRBV7-9 and TRBJ2-1; no clear D. Germline-derived CDR1 and CDR2 are SEHNR and FQNEAQ (reference sequence). V was cut by 2 bases and J by 5 bases, with 13 bases left in between. The length of the CDR3 is 15 residues. CDR3 in amino acids: CASSLIHYPNNEQFF. The DNA of the CDR3 is TGTGCCAGCAGCTTAATACATTACCCCAACAATGAGCAGTTCTTC.

In this sample, this clone turned up once. V gene TRBV11-2 combines with J gene TRBJ2-1; D is ambiguous. In germline, CDR1 is SGHAT, CDR2 FQNNGV. The CDR3 covers 16 residues. Trimming pared 0 bases from V and 4 bases from J, leaving 13 bases between. CDR3 coding DNA: TGTGCCAGCAGCTTAGATCTGACCGCTCCTTACAATGAGCAGTTCTTC. Translation: CASSLDLTAPYNEQFF.

The rearrangement uses TRBV7-2 and TRBJ2-1; 10 nucleotides agree with TRBD2. The CDR3 is made up of 15 amino acids. Germline CDR1 and CDR2: SGHTA and FQGNSA. V was pared by 2 bases and J by 10 bases, with 8 bases of the junction left unmatched. CDR3 protein: CASSLRIAGGGEQFF. CDR3 bases: TGTGCCAGCAGCTTAAGGATAGCGGGAGGTGGGGAGCAGTTCTTC.

A word on this clone: Additional DNA sequences in this sample encode the identical CDR3. This chain links TRBV9 with TRBJ2-3, with 9 nucleotides matching TRBD1. Unmatched junction bases numbered 2, after V lost 0 bases and J lost 0 bases. The CDR3 loop spans 16 amino acids. Germline CDR1 is SGDLS and CDR2 is YYNGEE. This CDR3 reads CASSVAGTGSTDTQYF. In DNA, the CDR3 is TGTGCCAGCAGCGTAGCCGGGACAGGGAGCACAGATACGCAGTATTTT.

J is TRBJ2-7 and V is TRBV7-9; 7 nucleotides agree with TRBD1. V lost 5 bases and J lost 9; bases outside the gene matches: 4. Germline CDR1 is SEHNR and CDR2 is FQNEAQ (reference sequence). The CDR3 runs 11 residues. Written as DNA, the CDR3 is TGTGCCAGCAGCGGGGACAGCGGGCAGTACTTC. As protein: CASSGDSGQYF.